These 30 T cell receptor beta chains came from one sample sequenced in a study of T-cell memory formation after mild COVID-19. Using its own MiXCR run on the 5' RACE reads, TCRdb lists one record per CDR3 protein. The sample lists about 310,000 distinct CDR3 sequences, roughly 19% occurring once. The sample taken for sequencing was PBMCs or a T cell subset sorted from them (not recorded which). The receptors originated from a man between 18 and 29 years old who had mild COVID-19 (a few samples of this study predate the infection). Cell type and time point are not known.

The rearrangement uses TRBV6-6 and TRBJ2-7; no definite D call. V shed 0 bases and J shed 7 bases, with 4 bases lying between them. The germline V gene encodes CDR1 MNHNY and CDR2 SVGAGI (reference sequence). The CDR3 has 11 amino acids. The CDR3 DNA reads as TGTGCCAGCAGTTACTCGAAAGAGCAGTACGTC. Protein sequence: CASSYSKEQYV.

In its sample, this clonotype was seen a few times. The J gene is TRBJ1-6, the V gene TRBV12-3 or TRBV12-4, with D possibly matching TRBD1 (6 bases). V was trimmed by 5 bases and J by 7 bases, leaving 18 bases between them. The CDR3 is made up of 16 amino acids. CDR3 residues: CASSQRTAFLNSPLHF. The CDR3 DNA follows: TGTGCCAGCAGTCAACGGACAGCCTTTCTCAATTCACCCCTCCACTTT.

The CDR3 here is CSAPLAGGYEQYF. The CDR3 DNA sequence: TGCAGTGCTCCCTTAGCGGGGGGGTACGAGCAGTACTTC. The chain employs TRBV20-1 and TRBJ2-7; 11 bases line up with TRBD2. V lost 5 bases, J lost 4 bases, and 4 bases stayed unmatched. This CDR3 contains 13 residues. CDR1 and CDR2 from the germline V gene are DFQATT and SNEGSKA (reference sequence).

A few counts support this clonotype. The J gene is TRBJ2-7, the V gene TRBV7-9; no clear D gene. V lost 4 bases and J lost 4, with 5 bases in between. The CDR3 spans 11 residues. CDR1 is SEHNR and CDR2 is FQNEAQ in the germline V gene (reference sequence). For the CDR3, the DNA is TGTGCCAGCAGCTCTCAATACGAGCAGTACTTC. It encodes CASSSQYEQYF.

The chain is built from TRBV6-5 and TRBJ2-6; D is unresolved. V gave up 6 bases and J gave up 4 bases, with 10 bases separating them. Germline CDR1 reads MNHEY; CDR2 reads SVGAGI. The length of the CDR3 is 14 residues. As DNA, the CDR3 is TGTGCCAGCAGGCCCTTCCTCGGGGCCAACGTCCTGACTTTC. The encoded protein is CASRPFLGANVLTF.

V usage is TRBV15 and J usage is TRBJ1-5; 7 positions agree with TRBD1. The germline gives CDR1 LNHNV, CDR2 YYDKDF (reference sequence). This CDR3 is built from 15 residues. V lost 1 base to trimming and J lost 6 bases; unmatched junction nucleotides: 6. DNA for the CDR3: TGTGCCACCAGCAGAGTTGAAGGGGGCAGTCAGCCCCAGCATTTT. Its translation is CATSRVEGGSQPQHF. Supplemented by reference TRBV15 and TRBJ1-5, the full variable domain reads DAMVIQNPRYQVTQFGKPVTLSCSQTLNHNVMYWYQQKSSQAPKLLFHYYDKDFNNEADTPDNFQSRRPNTSFCFLDIRSPGLGDTAMYLCATSRVEGGSQPQHFGDGTRLSIL.

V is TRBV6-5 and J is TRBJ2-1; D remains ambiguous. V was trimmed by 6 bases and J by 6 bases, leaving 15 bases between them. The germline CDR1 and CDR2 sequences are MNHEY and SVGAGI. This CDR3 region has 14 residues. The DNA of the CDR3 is TGTGCCAGCAGCCGGACGAGCACGTCCAATGAGCAGTTCTTC. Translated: CASSRTSTSNEQFF.

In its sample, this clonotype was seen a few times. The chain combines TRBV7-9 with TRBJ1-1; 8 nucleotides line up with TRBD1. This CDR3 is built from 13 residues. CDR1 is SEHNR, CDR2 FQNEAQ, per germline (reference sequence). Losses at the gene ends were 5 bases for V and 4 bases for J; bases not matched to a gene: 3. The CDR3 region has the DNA TGTGCCAGCAGCCGTGGACAGGGCACTGAAGCTTTCTTT. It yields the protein CASSRGQGTEAFF.

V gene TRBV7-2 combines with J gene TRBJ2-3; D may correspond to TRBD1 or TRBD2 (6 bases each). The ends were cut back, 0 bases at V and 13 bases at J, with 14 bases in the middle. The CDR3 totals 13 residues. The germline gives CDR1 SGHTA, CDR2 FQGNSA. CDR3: CASSLAVARGEYF. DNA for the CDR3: TGTGCCAGCAGCTTAGCGGTAGCTAGGGGGGAGTATTTT. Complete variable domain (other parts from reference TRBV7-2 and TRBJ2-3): GAGVSQSPSNKVTEKGKDVELRCDPISGHTALYWYRQSLGQGLEFLIYFQGNSAPDKSGLPSDRFSAERTGGSVSTLTIQRTQQEDSAVYLCASSLAVARGEYFGPGTRLTVL.

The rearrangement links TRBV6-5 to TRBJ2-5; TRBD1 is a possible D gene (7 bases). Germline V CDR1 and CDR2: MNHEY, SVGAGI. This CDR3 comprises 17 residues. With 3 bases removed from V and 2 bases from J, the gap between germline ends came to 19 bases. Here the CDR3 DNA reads TGTGCCAGCAGTTATTCATCGACAGGGAGGCGGCAAGAGACCCAGTACTTC. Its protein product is CASSYSSTGRRQETQYF.

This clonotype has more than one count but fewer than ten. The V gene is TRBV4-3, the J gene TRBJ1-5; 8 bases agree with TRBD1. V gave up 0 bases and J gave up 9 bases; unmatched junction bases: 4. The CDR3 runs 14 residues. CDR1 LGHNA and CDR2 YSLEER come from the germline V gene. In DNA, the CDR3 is TGCGCCAGCAGCCAAGACACAGGGGGACGGCCCCAGCATTTT. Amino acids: CASSQDTGGRPQHF.

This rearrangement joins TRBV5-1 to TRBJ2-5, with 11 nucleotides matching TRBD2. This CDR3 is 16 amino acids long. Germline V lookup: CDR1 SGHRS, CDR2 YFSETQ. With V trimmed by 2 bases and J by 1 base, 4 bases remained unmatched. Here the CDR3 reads CASSFHSGGGQETQYF. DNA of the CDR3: TGCGCCAGCAGCTTCCATAGCGGGGGGGGCCAAGAGACCCAGTACTTC.

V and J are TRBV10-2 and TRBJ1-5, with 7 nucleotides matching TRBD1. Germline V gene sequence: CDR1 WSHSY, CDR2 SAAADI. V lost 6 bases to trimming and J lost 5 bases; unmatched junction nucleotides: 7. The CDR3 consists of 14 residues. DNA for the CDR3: TGCGCCAGCAGCAACGGGACAGTTTATCAGCCCCAGCATTTT. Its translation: CASSNGTVYQPQHF.

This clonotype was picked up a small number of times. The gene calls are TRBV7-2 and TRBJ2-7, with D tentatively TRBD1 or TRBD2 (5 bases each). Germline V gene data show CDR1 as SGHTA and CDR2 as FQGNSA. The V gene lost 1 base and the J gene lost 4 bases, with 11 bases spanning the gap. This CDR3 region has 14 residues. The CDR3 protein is CASSLGGSGYEQYV. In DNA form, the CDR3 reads TGTGCCAGCAGCTTAGGGGGCTCGGGGTACGAGCAGTACGTC.

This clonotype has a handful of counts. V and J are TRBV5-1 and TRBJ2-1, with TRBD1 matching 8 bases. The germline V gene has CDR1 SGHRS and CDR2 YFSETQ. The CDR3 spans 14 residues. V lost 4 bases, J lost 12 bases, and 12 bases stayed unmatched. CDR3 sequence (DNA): TGCGCCAGCAGCGTAGGACAGGGTTTGGCTTGGCAGTTCTTC. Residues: CASSVGQGLAWQFF.

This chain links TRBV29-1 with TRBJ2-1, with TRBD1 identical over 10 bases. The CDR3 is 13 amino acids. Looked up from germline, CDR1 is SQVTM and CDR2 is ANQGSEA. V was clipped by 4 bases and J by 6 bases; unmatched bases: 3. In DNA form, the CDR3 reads TGCAGCGTTGGGGACAGGGGATTCAATGAGCAGTTCTTC. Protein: CSVGDRGFNEQFF.

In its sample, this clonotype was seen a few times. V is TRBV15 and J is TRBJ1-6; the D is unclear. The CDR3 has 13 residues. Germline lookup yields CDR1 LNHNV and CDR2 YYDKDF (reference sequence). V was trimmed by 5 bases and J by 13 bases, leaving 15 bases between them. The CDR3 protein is CATSPGEIGPLHF. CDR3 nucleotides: TGTGCCACCAGCCCCGGGGAAATTGGGCCCCTCCACTTT.

The CDR3 spells CASSSLTPAGVYNEQFF. CDR3 sequence (DNA): TGTGCCAGCAGTTCCCTCACCCCAGCGGGGGTCTACAATGAGCAGTTCTTC. The chain employs TRBV12-3 or TRBV12-4 and TRBJ2-1; 8 nucleotides align to TRBD2. The CDR3 extends over 17 amino acids. Trimming took 4 bases from V and 3 from J; bases not matched to a gene: 11.

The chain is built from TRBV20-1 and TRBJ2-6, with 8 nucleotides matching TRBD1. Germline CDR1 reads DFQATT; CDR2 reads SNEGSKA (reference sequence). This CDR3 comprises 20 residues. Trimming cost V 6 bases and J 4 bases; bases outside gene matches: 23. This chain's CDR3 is CSAKEGVGGQGAAGANVLTF. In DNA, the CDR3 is TGCAGTGCGAAAGAGGGGGTTGGTGGCCAGGGGGCGGCAGGGGCCAACGTCCTGACTTTC.

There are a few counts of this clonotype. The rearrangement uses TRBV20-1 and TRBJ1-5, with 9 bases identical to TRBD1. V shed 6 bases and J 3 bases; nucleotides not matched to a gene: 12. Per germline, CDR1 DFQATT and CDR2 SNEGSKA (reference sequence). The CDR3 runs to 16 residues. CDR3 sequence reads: CSAPGLDRGLNQPQHF. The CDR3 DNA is TGCAGTGCCCCCGGGCTGGACAGGGGCCTCAATCAGCCCCAGCATTTT.

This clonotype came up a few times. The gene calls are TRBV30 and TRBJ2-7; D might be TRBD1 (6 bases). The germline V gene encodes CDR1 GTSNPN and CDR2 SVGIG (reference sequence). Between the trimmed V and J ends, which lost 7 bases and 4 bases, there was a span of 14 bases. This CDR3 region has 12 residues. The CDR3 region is CASWTAEYEQYF. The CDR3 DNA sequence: TGTGCCTCCTGGACAGCGGAATACGAGCAGTACTTC.

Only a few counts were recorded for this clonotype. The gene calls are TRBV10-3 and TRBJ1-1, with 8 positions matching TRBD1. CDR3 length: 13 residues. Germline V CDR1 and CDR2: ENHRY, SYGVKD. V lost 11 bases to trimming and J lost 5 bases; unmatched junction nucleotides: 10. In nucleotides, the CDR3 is TGTGCCGTTCTGGACAGGGTGGAGACTGAAGCTTTCTTT. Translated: CAVLDRVETEAFF.

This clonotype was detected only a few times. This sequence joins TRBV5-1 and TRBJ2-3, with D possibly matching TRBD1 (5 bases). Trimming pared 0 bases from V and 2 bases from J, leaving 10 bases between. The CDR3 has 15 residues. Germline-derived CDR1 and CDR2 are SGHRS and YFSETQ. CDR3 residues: CASSLEGSYTDTQYF. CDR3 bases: TGCGCCAGCAGCTTGGAGGGGTCCTACACAGATACGCAGTATTTT.

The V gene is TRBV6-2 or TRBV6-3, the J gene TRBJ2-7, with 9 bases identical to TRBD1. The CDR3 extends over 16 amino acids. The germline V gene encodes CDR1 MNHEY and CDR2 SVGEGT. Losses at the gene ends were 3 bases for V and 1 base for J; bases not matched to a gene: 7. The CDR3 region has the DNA TGTGCCAGCAGTTATGATTCGGGGACAGGGTCCTACGAGCAGTACTTC. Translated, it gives CASSYDSGTGSYEQYF.

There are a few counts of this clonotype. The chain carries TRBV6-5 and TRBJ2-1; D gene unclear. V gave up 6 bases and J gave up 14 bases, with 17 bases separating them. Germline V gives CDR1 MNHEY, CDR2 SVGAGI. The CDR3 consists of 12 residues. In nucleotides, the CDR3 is TGTGCCAGCAGCCCCATCCCCGGGCAGGAGTTCTTC. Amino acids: CASSPIPGQEFF.

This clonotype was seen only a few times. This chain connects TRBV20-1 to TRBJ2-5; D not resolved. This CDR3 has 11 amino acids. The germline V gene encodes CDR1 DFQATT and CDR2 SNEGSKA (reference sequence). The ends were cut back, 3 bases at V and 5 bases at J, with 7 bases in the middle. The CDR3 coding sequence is TGCAGTGCTAGGGCTGGGGAGACCCAGTACTTC. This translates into CSARAGETQYF.

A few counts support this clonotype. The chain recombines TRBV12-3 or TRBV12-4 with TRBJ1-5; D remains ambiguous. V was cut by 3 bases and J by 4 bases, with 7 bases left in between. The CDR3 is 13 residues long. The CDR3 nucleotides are TGTGCCAGCAGTTTCCTAGGGAATCAGCCCCAGCATTTT. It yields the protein CASSFLGNQPQHF.

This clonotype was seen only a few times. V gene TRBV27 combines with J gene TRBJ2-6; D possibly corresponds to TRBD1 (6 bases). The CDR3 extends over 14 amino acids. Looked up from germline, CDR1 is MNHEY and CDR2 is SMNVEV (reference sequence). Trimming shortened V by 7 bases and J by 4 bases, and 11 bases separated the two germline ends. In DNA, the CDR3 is TGTGCCAGCACGCAGGGGAACGGGGCCAACGTCCTGACTTTC. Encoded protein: CASTQGNGANVLTF.

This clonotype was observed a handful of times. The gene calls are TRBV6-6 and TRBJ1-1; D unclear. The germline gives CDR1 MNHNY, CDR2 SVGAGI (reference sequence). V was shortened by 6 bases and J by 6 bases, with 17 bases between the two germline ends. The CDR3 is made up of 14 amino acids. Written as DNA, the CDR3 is TGTGCCAGCAGACCGTCTTTGGGTGCCGCTGAAGCTTTCTTT. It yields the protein CASRPSLGAAEAFF.

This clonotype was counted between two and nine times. This CDR3 reads CASSLGGPTHSPLHF. The CDR3 DNA reads TGCGCCAGCAGCCTAGGCGGCCCTACTCATTCACCCCTCCACTTT. This chain links TRBV4-3 with TRBJ1-6; no definite D call. This CDR3 contains 15 residues. V dropped 4 bases and J dropped 8 bases, with 15 bases sitting between them. CDR1 is LGHNA and CDR2 is YSLEER in the germline V gene.